This T cell receptor (beta chain) was observed in a study of T cells after yellow fever vaccination. The study, taken as a whole, reports: Repertoires obtained by FACS sorting could include abundant clonotypes that entered as contaminants from the bulk population. Booster samples showed a return of most primary-vaccination clones (under 98% CD4, over 70% CD8). Clonotypes appearing in both CD4 and CD8 compartments existed, and their share was small.

The study made its TCR cDNA through 5'RACE template switching. That step introduced a universal primer site along with UMIs. Each CDR3 protein is one row after TCRdb ran MiXCR on the 5' RACE reads. The sample consists of about 550,000 distinct CDR3 sequences, roughly 21% of them appearing once. This clonotype was observed a few times. Its antigen is still unknown. Germline V gene lookup returns CDR1 SNHLY and CDR2 FYNNEI. Trimming pared 7 bases from V and 6 bases from J, leaving 15 bases between. This CDR3 has 14 residues. This specimen was PBMCs, taken 15 days after the yellow fever booster vaccination. The sequence derives from a man younger than 40 who received the YFV17D yellow fever vaccine. The chain employs TRBV2 and TRBJ2-2, with TRBD1 as a possible D gene (5 bases). The CDR3 region is CASIDSLTSGELFF. As DNA, the CDR3 is TGTGCCAGCATCGACAGCCTAACCTCCGGGGAGCTGTTTTTT.